The T cell receptor beta chain under discussion was sequenced for a study of identical twins. General study points: Out-of-frame alpha sequences common to twins were enriched for low generation probability. Insertions were reduced in abundant cord blood beta clonotypes but not in memory repertoires.

TCRdb reprocessed the 5' RACE reads via MiXCR and lists one record per CDR3 protein. Among 260,000 or so distinct CDR3 sequences listed, 7% to 8.5% were seen once. This clonotype was seen repeatedly, ten times or more. Its target is not known. The germline CDR1 and CDR2 sequences are LNHNV and YYDKDF (reference sequence). The CDR3 sequence is 15 residues long. The V end lost 1 base, the J end lost 4 bases, and 10 bases lay between the germline ends. The same data also contributed to another study, on yellow fever vaccine responses in identical twins. This second study says: Vaccine-induced T cell responses in twins were reportedly observed to appear partly convergent, partly personalized.

The chain links TRBV15 to TRBJ1-4; D is perhaps TRBD1 (6 bases). This TCR derives from a woman in her late teens or twenties in good health. Specimen: CD8+ T cells sorted from blood. The CDR3 coding sequence is TGTGCCACCAGCAGAGTTTCGGACAGTAATGAAAAACTGTTTTTT. Encoded protein: CATSRVSDSNEKLFF.